Listed below are T cell receptor beta chains from one sample, sequenced in a study of blood T cell repertoires in COVID-19. Data came from immunoSEQ multiplex PCR; TCRdb stores just in-frame clones and leaves some out. The data contain 140,000 to 150,000 clones, 86% of them seen just once; the ten biggest clones take up more than 3.5%. Sequenced input: PBMCs or T cells enriched from blood (not recorded which). Source of these receptors: a man aged 50 to 60 who had recovered from COVID-19. Each CDR3 is given with its conserved first and last residue. Each record gives: CDR3 length, J gene, clone size, D gene, V gene, CDR3 protein, CDR3 DNA. The D gene is left open where the match is weak. Clone size appears in some rows only: once, few, many, or a class for an expanded clone.

cdr3_length: 15
j_call: TRBJ2-1
clone_size: few
d_call: NA
v_call: TRBV28
cdr3_aa: CASSLYGRDENEQFF
cdr3_nt: TGTGCCAGCAGTTTGTATGGGCGGGACGAGAATGAGCAGTTCTTC

cdr3_length: 12
j_call: TRBJ2-7
clone_size: once
d_call: NA
v_call: TRBV7-2
cdr3_aa: CASSLHGGEQYF
cdr3_nt: TGTGCCAGCAGCCTTCACGGGGGAGAGCAGTACTTC

cdr3_length: 13
j_call: TRBJ1-2
clone_size: NA
d_call: TRBD1
v_call: TRBV6-5
cdr3_aa: CASRRVTGEGYTF
cdr3_nt: TGTGCCAGCAGGAGGGTGACAGGGGAAGGCTACACCTTC

cdr3_length: 17
j_call: TRBJ1-5
clone_size: NA
d_call: TRBD1
v_call: TRBV9
cdr3_aa: CASSVEGQVDSNQPQHF
cdr3_nt: TGTGCCAGCAGCGTAGAGGGACAGGTTGATAGCAATCAGCCCCAGCATTTT

cdr3_length: 15
j_call: TRBJ2-7
clone_size: many
d_call: TRBD2
v_call: TRBV7-8
cdr3_aa: CASSLLGREEYEQYF
cdr3_nt: TGTGCCAGCAGCCTCCTCGGGCGGGAGGAGTACGAGCAGTACTTC

cdr3_length: 12
j_call: TRBJ1-4
clone_size: NA
d_call: TRBD1
v_call: TRBV30
cdr3_aa: CAWNRGNEKLFF
cdr3_nt: TGTGCCTGGAACAGGGGAAATGAAAAACTGTTTTTT

cdr3_length: 15
j_call: TRBJ2-1
clone_size: NA
d_call: TRBD1
v_call: TRBV19
cdr3_aa: CASNPHQGDQDEQFF
cdr3_nt: TGTGCCAGCAACCCGCATCAGGGGGACCAGGATGAGCAGTTCTTC

cdr3_length: 15
j_call: TRBJ2-1
clone_size: once
d_call: TRBD2
v_call: TRBV28
cdr3_aa: CASSPSGMETNEQFF
cdr3_nt: TGTGCCAGCAGTCCGAGCGGGATGGAAACGAATGAGCAGTTCTTC

cdr3_length: 13
j_call: TRBJ1-5
clone_size: NA
d_call: NA
v_call: TRBV30
cdr3_aa: CAWSLGGNQPQHF
cdr3_nt: TGTGCCTGGAGTTTGGGAGGCAATCAGCCCCAGCATTTT

cdr3_length: 17
j_call: TRBJ2-1
clone_size: NA
d_call: TRBD2
v_call: TRBV6-2/TRBV6-3
cdr3_aa: CASSGTSGRVKGNEQFF
cdr3_nt: TGTGCCAGCAGTGGGACTAGCGGGAGGGTAAAAGGCAATGAGCAGTTCTTC

cdr3_length: 11
j_call: TRBJ1-2
clone_size: NA
d_call: NA
v_call: TRBV20-1
cdr3_aa: CSALQGAGYTF
cdr3_nt: TGCAGTGCTCTACAGGGTGCAGGCTACACCTTC

cdr3_length: 14
j_call: TRBJ2-5
clone_size: NA
d_call: NA
v_call: TRBV6-1
cdr3_aa: CASSEYPDQETQYF
cdr3_nt: TGTGCCAGCAGTGAATACCCGGACCAAGAGACCCAGTACTTC

cdr3_length: 14
j_call: TRBJ2-5
clone_size: NA
d_call: NA
v_call: TRBV9
cdr3_aa: CASSVGAAQETQYF
cdr3_nt: TGTGCCAGCAGCGTAGGGGCAGCCCAAGAGACCCAGTACTTC

cdr3_length: 15
j_call: TRBJ1-1
clone_size: NA
d_call: NA
v_call: TRBV19
cdr3_aa: CASSSTGGRAAEAFF
cdr3_nt: TGTGCCAGTAGTTCGACAGGTGGCAGAGCGGCTGAAGCTTTCTTT

cdr3_length: 14
j_call: TRBJ1-5
clone_size: once
d_call: NA
v_call: TRBV6-4
cdr3_aa: CASSKEADGQPQHF
cdr3_nt: TGTGCCAGCAGTAAAGAGGCAGATGGTCAGCCCCAGCATTTT

cdr3_length: 17
j_call: TRBJ2-3
clone_size: NA
d_call: TRBD2
v_call: TRBV5-4
cdr3_aa: CASSLGSSGRRTDTQYF
cdr3_nt: TGTGCCAGCAGCTTGGGGTCTAGCGGGAGGAGGACAGATACGCAGTATTTT

cdr3_length: 17
j_call: TRBJ2-1
clone_size: NA
d_call: NA
v_call: TRBV27
cdr3_aa: CASSLYGGDSSYNEQFF
cdr3_nt: TGTGCCAGCAGTTTATACGGCGGCGATAGCTCCTACAATGAGCAGTTCTTC

cdr3_length: 19
j_call: TRBJ2-2
clone_size: NA
d_call: TRBD2
v_call: TRBV7-2
cdr3_aa: CASSLPGTSGRVWTGELFF
cdr3_nt: TGTGCCAGCAGCTTGCCCGGGACTAGCGGGAGGGTATGGACCGGGGAGCTGTTTTTT

cdr3_length: 16
j_call: TRBJ1-3
clone_size: NA
d_call: NA
v_call: TRBV3-1/TRBV3-2
cdr3_aa: CASSQDLHLSGNTIYF
cdr3_nt: TGTGCCAGCAGCCAAGATTTACATCTCTCTGGAAACACCATATATTTT

cdr3_length: 17
j_call: TRBJ2-3
clone_size: NA
d_call: NA
v_call: TRBV5-1
cdr3_aa: CASSLQTGTRSTDTQYF
cdr3_nt: TGCGCCAGCAGCTTACAAACCGGGACACGGAGCACAGATACGCAGTATTTT

cdr3_length: 14
j_call: TRBJ1-4
clone_size: NA
d_call: TRBD1
v_call: TRBV5-1
cdr3_aa: CASSRDRGNEKLFF
cdr3_nt: TGCGCCAGCAGCCGGGACAGGGGGAATGAAAAACTGTTTTTT

cdr3_length: 13
j_call: TRBJ1-2
clone_size: NA
d_call: NA
v_call: TRBV20-1
cdr3_aa: CSASYRKNYGYTF
cdr3_nt: TGCAGTGCTAGTTACAGGAAAAACTATGGCTACACCTTC

cdr3_length: 12
j_call: TRBJ1-5
clone_size: NA
d_call: NA
v_call: TRBV7-2
cdr3_aa: CASSLASQPQHF
cdr3_nt: TGTGCCAGCAGCTTAGCTAGTCAGCCCCAGCATTTT

cdr3_length: 12
j_call: TRBJ2-2
clone_size: NA
d_call: NA
v_call: TRBV11-2
cdr3_aa: CASSLSIQGSSF
cdr3_nt: TGTGCCAGCAGCTTAAGTATTCAGGGTAGCTCTTTT

cdr3_length: 19
j_call: TRBJ2-5
clone_size: few
d_call: NA
v_call: TRBV21-1
cdr3_aa: CASRLSLAPTPHTPETQYF
cdr3_nt: TGTGCCAGCAGACTATCACTAGCACCCACACCGCACACTCCCGAGACCCAGTACTTC

cdr3_length: 18
j_call: TRBJ2-3
clone_size: NA
d_call: TRBD2
v_call: TRBV18
cdr3_aa: CASSPGTSGRSGTDTQYF
cdr3_nt: TGTGCCAGCTCACCCGGGACTAGCGGGAGATCGGGCACAGATACGCAGTATTTT

cdr3_length: 17
j_call: TRBJ2-2
clone_size: NA
d_call: TRBD2
v_call: TRBV28
cdr3_aa: CASNSLLAGGIGGELFF
cdr3_nt: TGTGCCAGCAACTCGCTACTAGCGGGAGGGATTGGTGGGGAGCTGTTTTTT

cdr3_length: 14
j_call: TRBJ2-5
clone_size: NA
d_call: TRBD2
v_call: TRBV7-2
cdr3_aa: CASRAGTRYETQYF
cdr3_nt: TGTGCCAGCAGAGCTGGGACTAGGTATGAGACCCAGTACTTC

cdr3_length: 16
j_call: TRBJ2-2
clone_size: NA
d_call: NA
v_call: TRBV21-1
cdr3_aa: CASGLRGRGVIGELFF
cdr3_nt: TGTGCCAGCGGACTTAGGGGCAGGGGGGTAATCGGGGAGCTGTTTTTT

cdr3_length: 13
j_call: TRBJ1-2
clone_size: NA
d_call: NA
v_call: TRBV3-1/TRBV3-2
cdr3_aa: CASSPGGYMGYTF
cdr3_nt: TGTGCCAGCAGCCCCGGGGGTTATATGGGATACACCTTC

cdr3_length: 16
j_call: TRBJ2-1
clone_size: NA
d_call: NA
v_call: TRBV11-2
cdr3_aa: CASSLTSGLPYNEQFF
cdr3_nt: TGTGCCAGCAGCTTAACCAGCGGGCTCCCCTACAATGAGCAGTTCTTC

cdr3_length: 14
j_call: TRBJ1-6
clone_size: once
d_call: NA
v_call: TRBV2
cdr3_aa: CASRPGHLTSPLHF
cdr3_nt: TGTGCCAGCAGACCGGGACATCTTACTTCACCCCTCCACTTT

cdr3_length: 15
j_call: TRBJ1-1
clone_size: NA
d_call: TRBD1
v_call: TRBV7-8
cdr3_aa: CASSFGIGGKTEAFF
cdr3_nt: TGTGCCAGCAGCTTTGGTATAGGGGGCAAGACTGAAGCTTTCTTT

cdr3_length: 16
j_call: TRBJ2-3
clone_size: NA
d_call: NA
v_call: TRBV7-9
cdr3_aa: CASSLAGPGGADTQYF
cdr3_nt: TGTGCCAGCAGCTTAGCGGGGCCTGGCGGGGCAGATACGCAGTATTTT

cdr3_length: 13
j_call: TRBJ1-2
clone_size: NA
d_call: NA
v_call: TRBV28
cdr3_aa: CASSLFLPYGYTF
cdr3_nt: TGTGCCAGCAGTTTATTTCTTCCCTATGGCTACACCTTC

cdr3_length: 17
j_call: TRBJ2-1
clone_size: NA
d_call: TRBD2
v_call: TRBV18
cdr3_aa: CASSPPLADPTYNEQFF
cdr3_nt: TGTGCCAGCTCACCACCCCTAGCGGACCCTACCTACAATGAGCAGTTCTTC

cdr3_length: 14
j_call: TRBJ2-3
clone_size: NA
d_call: NA
v_call: TRBV5-6
cdr3_aa: CASSLELSTDTQYF
cdr3_nt: TGTGCCAGCAGCTTGGAGCTTAGCACAGATACGCAGTATTTT

cdr3_length: 16
j_call: TRBJ2-7
clone_size: NA
d_call: TRBD1
v_call: TRBV5-4
cdr3_aa: CASSLAVVQGANEQYF
cdr3_nt: TGTGCCAGCAGCTTGGCGGTGGTACAGGGGGCCAACGAGCAGTACTTC

cdr3_length: 14
j_call: TRBJ1-5
clone_size: NA
d_call: NA
v_call: TRBV27
cdr3_aa: CASSFRRGGQPQHF
cdr3_nt: TGTGCCAGCAGTTTTCGGCGGGGGGGACAGCCCCAGCATTTT

cdr3_length: 16
j_call: TRBJ2-2
clone_size: once
d_call: TRBD1
v_call: TRBV5-6
cdr3_aa: CASSFPGTGQTGELFF
cdr3_nt: TGTGCCAGCAGCTTTCCCGGGACAGGCCAAACCGGGGAGCTGTTTTTT

cdr3_length: 16
j_call: TRBJ2-1
clone_size: NA
d_call: NA
v_call: TRBV7-2
cdr3_aa: CASSITGTHYYNEQFF
cdr3_nt: TGTGCCAGCAGCATTACCGGGACACATTACTACAATGAGCAGTTCTTC

cdr3_length: 14
j_call: TRBJ1-3
clone_size: NA
d_call: TRBD1
v_call: TRBV3-1/TRBV3-2
cdr3_aa: CASTQGQIGNTIYF
cdr3_nt: TGTGCCAGCACCCAGGGACAGATAGGAAACACCATATATTTT

cdr3_length: 19
j_call: TRBJ2-4
clone_size: NA
d_call: NA
v_call: TRBV28
cdr3_aa: CASSPVQGRVLLAKNIQYF
cdr3_nt: TGTGCCAGCAGCCCCGTCCAGGGTAGGGTTCTGCTAGCCAAAAACATTCAGTACTTC

cdr3_length: 15
j_call: TRBJ2-1
clone_size: once
d_call: NA
v_call: TRBV7-2
cdr3_aa: CASSFQRPTYNEQFF
cdr3_nt: TGTGCCAGCAGCTTTCAGAGGCCTACCTACAATGAGCAGTTCTTC

cdr3_length: 16
j_call: TRBJ2-3
clone_size: once
d_call: NA
v_call: TRBV19
cdr3_aa: CASSIGGGASTDTQYF
cdr3_nt: TGTGCCAGTAGTATTGGGGGAGGTGCTAGCACAGATACGCAGTATTTT

cdr3_length: 12
j_call: TRBJ2-3
clone_size: few
d_call: NA
v_call: TRBV3-1/TRBV3-2
cdr3_aa: CASSLYTDTQYF
cdr3_nt: TGTGCCAGCAGCCTATACACAGATACGCAGTATTTT

cdr3_length: 14
j_call: TRBJ2-5
clone_size: NA
d_call: TRBD2
v_call: TRBV7-2
cdr3_aa: CASSAGLAIETQYF
cdr3_nt: TGTGCCAGCAGTGCGGGACTAGCGATAGAGACCCAGTACTTC

cdr3_length: 15
j_call: TRBJ2-5
clone_size: NA
d_call: TRBD1
v_call: TRBV7-2
cdr3_aa: CASSADRGRLETQYF
cdr3_nt: TGTGCCAGCAGCGCGGACAGGGGGCGTTTAGAGACCCAGTACTTC

cdr3_length: 15
j_call: TRBJ1-2
clone_size: NA
d_call: TRBD1
v_call: TRBV10-2
cdr3_aa: CASSAGTGGVYGYTF
cdr3_nt: TGCGCCAGCAGCGCGGGGACAGGGGGCGTATATGGCTACACCTTC

cdr3_length: 13
j_call: TRBJ2-3
clone_size: NA
d_call: NA
v_call: TRBV12-3/TRBV12-4
cdr3_aa: CASSLRGIDTQYF
cdr3_nt: TGTGCCAGCAGTTTACGGGGGATAGATACGCAGTATTTT

cdr3_length: 13
j_call: TRBJ1-2
clone_size: NA
d_call: TRBD1
v_call: TRBV29-1
cdr3_aa: CSVGSGGAYGYTF
cdr3_nt: TGCAGCGTTGGATCAGGGGGTGCCTATGGCTACACCTTC

cdr3_length: 16
j_call: TRBJ1-5
clone_size: NA
d_call: NA
v_call: TRBV19
cdr3_aa: CASSPLGRGSNQPQHF
cdr3_nt: TGTGCCAGTAGTCCCCTGGGCAGGGGAAGCAATCAGCCCCAGCATTTT

cdr3_length: 14
j_call: TRBJ2-7
clone_size: once
d_call: NA
v_call: TRBV15
cdr3_aa: CATSRDGTSYEQYF
cdr3_nt: TGTGCCACCAGCAGAGATGGGACAAGCTACGAGCAGTACTTC

cdr3_length: 17
j_call: TRBJ2-1
clone_size: NA
d_call: TRBD1
v_call: TRBV24-1
cdr3_aa: CATSDTTGASSYNEQFF
cdr3_nt: TGTGCCACCAGTGATACCACAGGGGCTAGCTCCTACAATGAGCAGTTCTTC

cdr3_length: 14
j_call: TRBJ1-1
clone_size: NA
d_call: TRBD1
v_call: TRBV19
cdr3_aa: CASSITGQGFGAFF
cdr3_nt: TGTGCCAGTAGTATCACGGGACAGGGTTTTGGAGCTTTCTTT